This TCR beta chain was documented in a study of CD8+ T cells in alopecia areata. Study summary: Treatment with tofacitinib (6 to 18 months) was followed by 6 months off drug.

In the case of this clone: The antigen is unknown.

The study team obtained lesional scalp punch biopsies and peripheral blood from alopecia areata patients. The junction had 7 bases not matched to a gene; V was cut back by 3 bases and J by 2 bases. Germline loops: CDR1 MGHDK, CDR2 SYGVNS. CDR3 length: 15 residues. Study-level points and caveats: With patients, TCR sharing proved less clear than in mice, a difference possibly related to HLA. Scalp sequencing also captures normal skin's resident alphabeta T cells.

Extracted RNA was reverse transcribed into cDNA, the sequencing template. Data came from immunoSEQ multiplex PCR; TCRdb stores just in-frame clones and leaves some out. Among some 150,000 clones, roughly 53% were seen once, and the ten largest hold 5% to 7.5%. The rearrangement joins TRBV25-1 to TRBJ2-7; 7 bases are a match to TRBD1. The material sequenced was CD4+ T cells sorted from blood, taken at week 0. This TCR was sampled from a human donor with alopecia areata. The CDR3 is CASSDSQGITYEQYF. CDR3 DNA sequence: TGTGCCAGCAGTGATTCACAGGGGATCACCTACGAGCAGTACTTC.